The present TCR beta chain was sequenced within a study of cytomegalovirus exposure and HLA in healthy donors. Study information: Falling in the Caucasian-associated ancestry cluster were roughly 86% of under 500 genotyped donors. Overall study results and limits: Serostatus for CMV was the only available immune exposure information. A previous analysis found most TCR beta V segments productive roughly 90% or roughly 30% of the time. Sequencing probably produced one cluster of sequence variants that were highly shared.

With 60 Vbeta and 13 Jbeta primers, the PCR was carried out. Sequencing used immunoSEQ multiplex PCR; TCRdb keeps in-frame clones, though not all of them. The top ten clones hold around 4% of a sample with about 140,000 clones, roughly 80% of them seen once. Details on this clone: Its matching antigen is unknown.

CDR1 SGHRS and CDR2 YFSETQ come from the germline V gene. This CDR3 region has 15 residues. V was pared by 4 bases and J by 5 bases, with 18 bases between. The clonotype comes from a man between 35 and 55 years old in good health and CMV-seropositive. The source material was PBMCs. The chain joins TRBV5-1 to TRBJ2-5; possible D gene TRBD1, 6 bases. The CDR3, as DNA: TGCGCCAGCAGCCTCCGGTTTGGTCAGGGGGAGACCCAGTACTTC. As protein: CASSLRFGQGETQYF.